This T cell receptor beta chain was captured in a study of cytomegalovirus exposure and HLA in healthy donors. General study findings and limits: Subsequent analysis revealed that first-cohort TCR clusters tended to co-occur in the 120 or so validation repertoires.

TCRdb keeps only in-frame clones here, not all; method: immunoSEQ multiplex PCR. The profile shows under 250,000 clones, around four fifths of them singletons. V was cut by 7 bases and J by 4 bases, with 13 bases left in between. Germline V lookup: CDR1 MDHEN, CDR2 SYDVKM. The CDR3 runs to 13 residues. On this clone: Its specificity is not known.

Sequences were obtained from PBMCs. The clonotype was recovered from a woman aged 18-29 years in good health and CMV-seronegative. V gene TRBV28 combines with J gene TRBJ1-1, with a weak D call TRBD1 (5 bases). The CDR3 protein is CASTYHGGTEAFF. DNA of the CDR3: TGTGCCAGCACCTACCATGGGGGCACTGAAGCTTTCTTT.